This TCR beta chain was retrieved from a study of T cells after yellow fever vaccination. Broader study findings: Faster peaking, at day 5 versus 15, marked a secondary response that was weaker.

This clonotype showed up many times. As yet, its antigen is unknown. The CDR3 contains 16 residues. Germline-derived CDR1 and CDR2 are SGHDT and YYEEEE. With 0 bases clipped from V and 7 bases from J, the junction kept 10 bases outside the gene matches. One entry per CDR3 protein results from TCRdb running MiXCR on the 5' RACE reads. The sample lists 280,000 or so distinct CDR3 sequences; 8.7% were seen once. The sequence derives from a man in his late teens or twenties who received the YFV17D yellow fever vaccine. The chain uses TRBV5-6 and TRBJ2-4, with TRBD1 identical over 7 bases. This specimen consisted of CD4+ T cells sorted from PBMCs, obtained 5 days after the yellow fever booster vaccination. The CDR3 DNA sequence: TGTGCCAGCAGCTTGGATAGGGGGCACAGGACGAACATTCAGTACTTC. This gives the protein CASSLDRGHRTNIQYF.